This TCR beta chain was identified during a study of blood T cell repertoires in COVID-19. This clone was seen a handful of times. This CDR3 is 19 amino acids long. The V gene end was trimmed by 2 bases and the J gene end by 4 bases; junction bases not matched to a gene: 16. Germline CDR1 is SGHDT and CDR2 is YYEEEE. Produced via immunoSEQ multiplex PCR; TCRdb's table is partial and in-frame only. The repertoire holds 40,000 to 50,000 clones, with around four fifths as singletons. The V call is TRBV5-6, the J call TRBJ2-2, with 8 bases fitting TRBD1. The sequencing sample was made of peripheral blood. This receptor was identified in a woman at least 80 years old with acute or convalescent COVID-19. The CDR3 nucleotides are TGTGCCAGCAGCTTCCTACTGCCCTCGGGACAGGCGTCCACCGGGGAGCTGTTTTTT. This gives the protein CASSFLLPSGQASTGELFF.